The entry below gives a single T cell receptor beta chain sequence along with its context. These data originate in a study of blood T cell repertoires in COVID-19. The wider study: The cDNA or gDNA used as material had been derived from T cells, B-cell-depleted T cells, or PBMCs.

The CDR3 extends over 17 amino acids. The V gene's germline CDR1 is KGHDR and CDR2 SFDVKD. V shed 5 bases and J 0 bases; nucleotides not matched to a gene: 7. Per the study methods: Using reference gene primer amplification, nucleated cell counts were estimated. Produced via immunoSEQ multiplex PCR; TCRdb's table is partial and in-frame only. V and J calls and clone size are given by that table; D and trimming were obtained from the DNA. The repertoire includes 200,000 to 250,000 clones, roughly 79% of them detected once, and 8.9% sits in the top ten. Participant age was roughly 18 to 90 years, and participants resided in around 24 US areas.

The sequenced material came from PBMCs or T cells enriched from blood (not recorded which). This chain connects TRBV24-1 to TRBJ1-5, with 9 positions matching TRBD1. This receptor was obtained from a woman aged 50 to 60 with acute COVID-19. CDR3 DNA sequence: TGTGCCACCAGTGCCGCGACAGGGGGGTATAGCAATCAGCCCCAGCATTTT. This encodes CATSAATGGYSNQPQHF.